This T cell receptor (beta chain) was retrieved from a study of OX40 agonist ivuxolimab in advanced cancers. Looking at the study overall: Those treated in dose escalation had hepatocellular carcinoma, melanoma, renal cell cancer or head and neck cancer. Findings and limits, study-wide: In general, CD8+ T cells held more expanded clones than CD4+ did, on average.

TCRdb keeps only in-frame clones here, not all; method: immunoSEQ multiplex PCR. The sample records some 85,000 clones, 88% being singletons. In the case of this clone: Its specificity is unknown.

The CDR3 runs to 17 residues. The V gene lost 3 bases and the J gene lost 5 bases, with 22 bases spanning the gap. CDR1 is MDHEN and CDR2 is SYDVKM in the germline V gene. The receptor's source is an adult with an advanced solid tumor such as melanoma, head and neck, liver or kidney cancer. This specimen was CD4+ or CD8+ T cells sorted from blood, taken in a trial of the OX40 agonist ivuxolimab. The chain combines TRBV28 with TRBJ1-1; D ambiguous. The DNA of the CDR3 is TGTGCCAGCAGTTTTTGGTCTGACACCCCCGGAGAAACTGAAGCTTTCTTT. Protein product: CASSFWSDTPGETEAFF.